The 32 T cell receptor beta chains below were found in one sample sequenced in a study of cytomegalovirus exposure and HLA in healthy donors. The PCR contained 60 Vbeta and 13 Jbeta primers. The method was immunoSEQ multiplex PCR; TCRdb's version includes in-frame clones alone and lacks a portion of them. Altogether 180,000 or so clones are present, 80% being singletons, with the ten largest covering around 1.4%. Sequencing was performed on PBMCs. The receptors were sampled from a girl between 5 and 17 years old in good health and CMV-seropositive.

The rearrangement joins TRBV7-7 to TRBJ2-7; 8 nucleotides line up with TRBD1. With V trimmed by 4 bases and J by 0 bases, 5 bases remained unmatched. The CDR3 consists of 15 residues. The germline CDR1 and CDR2 sequences are SSHAT and FNYEAQ (reference sequence). The CDR3 sequence: CASSSGTGSSYEQYF. CDR3 sequence (DNA): TGTGCCAGCAGCTCCGGGACAGGTAGCTCCTACGAGCAGTACTTC. The full variable domain, in which reference TRBV7-7 and TRBJ2-7 provide the parts outside the CDR3, is GAGVSQSPRYKVTKRGQDVTLRCDPISSHATLYWYQQALGQGPEFLTYFNYEAQPDKSGLPSDRFSAERPEGSISTLTIQRTEQRDSAMYRCASSSGTGSSYEQYFGPGTRLTVT.

This chain uses TRBV7-6 with TRBJ1-5, with TRBD1 matching 8 bases. V gave up 5 bases and J gave up 3 bases; unmatched junction bases: 9. CDR1 and CDR2 (germline): SGHVS, FNYEAQ. This CDR3 is built from 16 residues. The CDR3 nucleotides are TGTGCCAGCAGCCCGCGGACAGGGCAGTCCAATCAGCCCCAGCATTTT. It yields the protein CASSPRTGQSNQPQHF. Variable domain in full (rest from reference TRBV7-6 and TRBJ1-5): GAGVSQSPRYKVTKRGQDVALRCDPISGHVSLYWYRQALGQGPEFLTYFNYEAQQDKSGLPNDRFSAERPEGSISTLTIQRTEQRDSAMYRCASSPRTGQSNQPQHFGDGTRLSIL.

This chain links TRBV7-9 with TRBJ1-1; possibly TRBD1 for D (5 bases). V lost 1 base and J lost 5, with 11 bases in between. The length of the CDR3 is 14 residues. Germline V gene sequence: CDR1 SEHNR, CDR2 FQNEAQ (reference sequence). The CDR3 here is CASSLVMGRTEAFF. The DNA of the CDR3 is TGTGCCAGCAGCTTAGTGATGGGGCGGACTGAAGCTTTCTTT.

The chain combines TRBV29-1 with TRBJ2-7, with D hard to call. With 6 bases removed from V and 5 bases from J, the gap between germline ends came to 5 bases. This CDR3 has 9 residues. Germline loops: CDR1 SQVTM, CDR2 ANQGSEA. The CDR3 DNA reads as TGCAGCGTCGCAGACGAGCAGTACTTC. It yields the protein CSVADEQYF.

The CDR3 DNA reads TGTGCCAGCAGTCCGCCCCCGGGACAGATGAAGCCCCAGCATTTT. Protein sequence: CASSPPPGQMKPQHF. The rearrangement links TRBV28 to TRBJ1-5; TRBD1 agrees at 7 bases. In germline, CDR1 is MDHEN, CDR2 SYDVKM. The trim removed 5 bases at V and 8 bases at J, leaving 12 bases unmatched. CDR3 length equals 15 residues. Full variable domain (remainder filled in from reference TRBV28 and TRBJ1-5): DVKVTQSSRYLVKRTGEKVFLECVQDMDHENMFWYRQDPGLGLRLIYFSYDVKMKEKGDIPEGYSVSREKKERFSLILESASTNQTSMYLCASSPPPGQMKPQHFGDGTRLSIL.

This chain connects TRBV5-4 to TRBJ1-2; 8 bases line up with TRBD1. This CDR3 comprises 14 residues. CDR1 SGHNT and CDR2 YYREEE come from the germline V gene (reference sequence). The J segment lost 8 bases and the V segment lost 0 bases, leaving 6 bases of the junction unmatched. CDR3 protein: CASSLGQGAQGYTF. DNA for the CDR3: TGTGCCAGCAGCTTGGGGCAGGGGGCGCAAGGCTACACCTTC.

This clone appeared a single time. The rearrangement uses TRBV11-1 and TRBJ2-1, with 9 positions matching TRBD2. J lost 7 bases, V lost 5 bases, and 6 bases had no gene match. Per germline, CDR1 SGHAT and CDR2 FQDESV (reference sequence). This CDR3 spans 14 amino acids. The CDR3 loop reads CASSLSGSVNEQFF. The CDR3 region has the DNA TGTGCCAGCAGCCTTAGCGGGAGTGTGAATGAGCAGTTCTTC. Together with reference TRBV11-1 and TRBJ2-1, the CDR3 gives the full variable domain: EAEVAQSPRYKITEKSQAVAFWCDPISGHATLYWYRQILGQGPELLVQFQDESVVDDSQLPKDRFSAERLKGVDSTLKIQPAELGDSAMYLCASSLSGSVNEQFFGPGTRLTVL.

This chain joins TRBV5-1 and TRBJ2-7, with D maybe TRBD1 (6 bases). V lost 0 bases, J lost 5 bases, and 18 bases lay in between. The germline V gene encodes CDR1 SGHRS and CDR2 YFSETQ. The CDR3 extends over 16 amino acids. The CDR3 nucleotides read TGCGCCAGCAGCTTGGGAGGGGGATCCGGGTGGAACGAGCAGTACTTC. Encoded protein: CASSLGGGSGWNEQYF.

The CDR3 reads CSVQGFYTDTQYF. The DNA for the CDR3 is TGCAGCGTTCAGGGGTTTTACACAGATACGCAGTATTTT. The rearrangement links TRBV29-1 to TRBJ2-3; a weak D match, TRBD1 (6 bases). The CDR3 is 13 amino acids. V shed 5 bases and J shed 2 bases, with 11 bases lying between them. Germline values: CDR1 SQVTM, CDR2 ANQGSEA.

This clone came up a few times. The chain uses TRBV5-8 and TRBJ1-4, with D tentatively TRBD1 (5 bases). Germline-derived CDR1 and CDR2 are SGHTS and YDEGEE. V lost 4 bases and J 5 bases, leaving 9 bases between the germline ends. The CDR3 consists of 13 residues. The CDR3 spells CASSLRQNEKLFF. The CDR3 nucleotides are TGTGCCAGCAGCCTTAGACAGAATGAAAAACTGTTTTTT.

The CDR3 nucleotides are TGTGCCACCAGCAGGCTGACAGACGTCGAGCAGTACTTC. Protein sequence: CATSRLTDVEQYF. The chain uses TRBV15 and TRBJ2-7; D is possibly TRBD1 (5 bases). The CDR3 loop spans 13 amino acids. Germline CDR1 LNHNV, CDR2 YYDKDF (reference sequence). V lost 3 bases and J 6 bases, leaving 12 bases between the germline ends.

The V and J genes are TRBV4-2 and TRBJ1-1; D call uncertain. V lost 1 base and J 9 bases, leaving 6 bases between the germline ends. The CDR3 covers 11 residues. Germline CDR1 and CDR2: LGHNA and YNFKEQ. The DNA for the CDR3 is TGTGCCAGCAGCCAAGCAGGTAAAGCTTTCTTT. This codes for CASSQAGKAFF.

V and J are TRBV15 and TRBJ2-5; D gene ambiguous. The CDR3 is 11 amino acids. V lost 6 bases and J 5 bases, leaving 7 bases between the germline ends. Germline CDR1 LNHNV, CDR2 YYDKDF (reference sequence). CDR3 in amino acids: CATRKEETQYF. The CDR3 coding sequence is TGTGCCACCAGAAAAGAGGAGACCCAGTACTTC.

This rearrangement joins TRBV6-1 to TRBJ2-1; D gene unclear. The CDR3 is made up of 14 amino acids. Germline loops: CDR1 MNHNS, CDR2 SASEGT. The V gene lost 4 bases and the J gene lost 4 bases, with 11 bases spanning the gap. CDR3 nucleotide sequence: TGTGCCAGCAGTGCAGTCCTCGAATACAATGAGCAGTTCTTC. This codes for CASSAVLEYNEQFF.

The gene calls are TRBV19 and TRBJ1-1, with TRBD1 matching 8 bases. This CDR3 has 15 amino acids. The germline V gene has CDR1 LNHDA and CDR2 SQIVND (reference sequence). V trimming: 2 bases; J trimming: 1 base; junction bases outside the gene matches: 3. The CDR3 here is CASSIITGGNTEAFF. The CDR3, as DNA: TGTGCCAGTAGTATAATAACAGGGGGGAACACTGAAGCTTTCTTT. The variable domain in full, completed from reference TRBV19 and TRBJ1-1, reads DGGITQSPKYLFRKEGQNVTLSCEQNLNHDAMYWYRQDPGQGLRLIYYSQIVNDFQKGDIAEGYSVSREKKESFPLTVTSAQKNPTAFYLCASSIITGGNTEAFFGQGTRLTVV.

In its sample, this clone was seen once. The chain carries TRBV2 and TRBJ1-2; D is undetermined. Trimming cost V 7 bases and J 4 bases, with 16 bases left between them. This CDR3 is 14 amino acids long. The germline CDR1 and CDR2 sequences are SNHLY and FYNNEI. The DNA for the CDR3 is TGTGCCAGCAAGCAGACAAGAACCATCTATGGCTACACCTTC. Its protein is CASKQTRTIYGYTF.

The gene calls are TRBV7-9 and TRBJ2-6, with a weak D call TRBD1 (6 bases). V lost 2 bases to trimming and J lost 2 bases, with 16 bases between them. CDR1 is SEHNR and CDR2 is FQNEAQ in the germline V gene (reference sequence). The CDR3 spans 18 residues. CDR3 in DNA: TGTGCCAGCAGCTTACGTCTAAGGGGGTCTCCTGGGGCCAACGTCCTGACTTTC. It translates to CASSLRLRGSPGANVLTF. Based on the CDR3 plus reference TRBV7-9 and TRBJ2-6, the full variable domain is DTGVSQNPRHKITKRGQNVTFRCDPISEHNRLYWYRQTLGQGPEFLTYFQNEAQLEKSRLLSDRFSAERPKGSFSTLEIQRTEQGDSAMYLCASSLRLRGSPGANVLTFGAGSRLTVL.

The chain combines TRBV7-9 with TRBJ2-7; D is unresolved. Germline-derived CDR1 and CDR2 are SEHNR and FQNEAQ (reference sequence). This CDR3 is 13 amino acids long. V was pared by 5 bases and J by 5 bases, with 13 bases between. DNA for the CDR3: TGTGCCAGCAGCCTCACCTCGCCGGACGAGCAGTACTTC. It is translated as CASSLTSPDEQYF.

The chain uses TRBV2 and TRBJ2-7; a weak D match, TRBD2 (6 bases). The germline V gene has CDR1 SNHLY and CDR2 FYNNEI. V was clipped by 7 bases and J by 4 bases, with 14 bases between them. CDR3 size: 13 residues. The CDR3 region is CASNGGNSYEQYF. In DNA, the CDR3 is TGTGCCAGCAATGGAGGGAATAGTTACGAGCAGTACTTC.

The gene calls are TRBV6-5 and TRBJ2-5; 9 nucleotides agree with TRBD2. Near its end, the DNA agrees better with TRBJ2-7, so the J call may be wrong. The CDR3 totals 15 residues. CDR1 and CDR2 from the germline V gene are MNHEY and SVGAGI. This CDR3 is CASSYSSGRAYEQYF. CDR3 DNA: TGTGCCAGCAGTTACTCTAGCGGGAGAGCCTACGAGCAGTACTTC.

The chain joins TRBV6-1 to TRBJ2-3, with 10 bases lining up with TRBD2. The germline gives CDR1 MNHNS, CDR2 SASEGT. This CDR3 spans 14 amino acids. The J segment lost 6 bases and the V segment lost 1 base, leaving 1 base of the junction unmatched. DNA for the CDR3: TGTGCCAGCAGTGAAGTGGGACTAGCGGATACGCAGTATTTT. Translation gives CASSEVGLADTQYF.

The V gene is TRBV5-1, the J gene TRBJ2-2; a weak D match, TRBD2 (5 bases). V lost 5 bases and J 7 bases, leaving 15 bases between the germline ends. Germline V CDR1 and CDR2: SGHRS, YFSETQ. The CDR3 sequence is 14 residues long. The CDR3 DNA reads as TGCGCCAGCAGTAACCCAAATAGCGACGGGGAGCTGTTTTTT. This translates into CASSNPNSDGELFF.

The chain recombines TRBV7-3 with TRBJ2-1, with a weak D call TRBD2 (6 bases). V was cut by 5 bases and J by 6 bases, with 17 bases left in between. The CDR3 covers 15 residues. Germline V gene sequence: CDR1 SGHTA, CDR2 FQGTGA. The CDR3 DNA is TGTGCCAGCAGCCCCCTCGGAGGGGTAGGCAATGAGCAGTTCTTC. It codes for CASSPLGGVGNEQFF. The full variable domain, in which reference TRBV7-3 and TRBJ2-1 provide the parts outside the CDR3, is GAGVSQTPSNKVTEKGKYVELRCDPISGHTALYWYRQSLGQGPEFLIYFQGTGAADDSGLPNDRFFAVRPEGSVSTLKIQRTERGDSAVYLCASSPLGGVGNEQFFGPGTRLTVL.

This chain joins TRBV27 and TRBJ1-1, with TRBD1 as a possible D gene (5 bases). V lost 2 bases and J lost 0, with 16 bases in between. Per germline, CDR1 MNHEY and CDR2 SMNVEV (reference sequence). The CDR3 has 17 residues. Here the CDR3 reads CASSLGAGWSMNTEAFF. The CDR3 coding sequence is TGTGCCAGCAGTTTAGGGGCAGGGTGGTCTATGAACACTGAAGCTTTCTTT.

The chain recombines TRBV7-8 with TRBJ1-1; the D is unclear. The CDR3 is made up of 15 amino acids. Trimming shortened V by 1 base and J by 4 bases, and 13 bases separated the two germline ends. Germline loops: CDR1 SGHVS, CDR2 FQNEAQ. The CDR3 sequence: CASSLVPNSGTEAFF. The CDR3 region has the DNA TGTGCCAGCAGCTTAGTCCCGAACTCAGGCACTGAAGCTTTCTTT.

In its sample, this clone was seen a few times. The chain recombines TRBV7-9 with TRBJ1-4, with D tentatively TRBD1 (5 bases). Looked up from germline, CDR1 is SEHNR and CDR2 is FQNEAQ (reference sequence). V was clipped by 7 bases and J by 2 bases, with 14 bases between them. CDR3 length: 15 amino acids. Written as DNA, the CDR3 is TGTGCCAGCACCTCCCCGACAGAGACTAATGAAAAACTGTTTTTT. Protein sequence: CASTSPTETNEKLFF. The variable domain in full, completed from reference TRBV7-9 and TRBJ1-4, reads DTGVSQNPRHKITKRGQNVTFRCDPISEHNRLYWYRQTLGQGPEFLTYFQNEAQLEKSRLLSDRFSAERPKGSFSTLEIQRTEQGDSAMYLCASTSPTETNEKLFFGSGTQLSVL.

The chain is built from TRBV5-1 and TRBJ1-2, with 7 bases lining up with TRBD1. This CDR3 has 14 residues. In germline, CDR1 is SGHRS, CDR2 YFSETQ. With 2 bases clipped from V and 4 bases from J, the junction kept 5 bases outside the gene matches. CDR3 residues: CASSFAGTAYGYTF. The CDR3 DNA reads TGCGCCAGCAGCTTCGCCGGGACAGCCTATGGCTACACCTTC.

The chain carries TRBV19 and TRBJ2-7; D possibly corresponds to TRBD1 (5 bases). The germline CDR1 and CDR2 sequences are LNHDA and SQIVND (reference sequence). V was clipped by 6 bases and J by 3 bases, with 30 bases between them. This CDR3 contains 19 residues. The CDR3: CASSATFGGLGQWIYEQYF. DNA for the CDR3: TGTGCCAGTAGCGCGACGTTTGGTGGGTTGGGGCAGTGGATCTACGAGCAGTACTTC.

This chain connects TRBV6-5 to TRBJ2-7; D is ambiguous. Per the germline V gene, CDR1 is MNHEY and CDR2 is SVGAGI. This CDR3 comprises 13 residues. The V end was cut by 6 bases, the J end by 3 bases, with 12 bases between. CDR3 sequence reads: CASSNLVDYEQYF. The CDR3 DNA sequence: TGTGCCAGCAGCAACCTAGTGGACTACGAGCAGTACTTC.

This rearrangement joins TRBV5-1 to TRBJ2-5; 10 positions agree with TRBD2. The CDR3 consists of 20 residues. CDR1 and CDR2 (germline): SGHRS, YFSETQ. Trimming removed 4 bases from V and 1 base from J; junction bases left unmatched: 19. The CDR3 DNA reads TGCGCCAGCAGCGTCGCCTACTCTAGCGGGGGACCCCCATTCCAAGAGACCCAGTACTTC. This sequence encodes CASSVAYSSGGPPFQETQYF. Full variable domain (remainder filled in from reference TRBV5-1 and TRBJ2-5): KAGVTQTPRYLIKTRGQQVTLSCSPISGHRSVSWYQQTPGQGLQFLFEYFSETQRNKGNFPGRFSGRQFSNSRSEMNVSTLELGDSALYLCASSVAYSSGGPPFQETQYFGPGTRLLVL.

The V gene is TRBV16, the J gene TRBJ2-1, with 10 bases matching TRBD2. Germline CDR1 is KGHSY and CDR2 is FQNENV. V lost 6 bases, J lost 7 bases, and 9 bases stayed unmatched. This CDR3 contains 15 residues. CDR3 nucleotides: TGTGCCAGCAGACGAAGCGGGAGGGCAAAAAATGAGCAGTTCTTC. It encodes CASRRSGRAKNEQFF.

The V and J genes are TRBV11-2 and TRBJ1-1, with 8 positions matching TRBD1. CDR3 length: 15 residues. J was trimmed by 0 bases and V by 5 bases; bases with no gene match: 5. Germline V gives CDR1 SGHAT, CDR2 FQNNGV. This chain's CDR3 is CASSDQDRVNTEAFF. CDR3 coding DNA: TGTGCCAGCAGCGACCAGGACAGGGTGAACACTGAAGCTTTCTTT.